What follows is one T cell receptor beta chain and its context. CDR1 KGHSH and CDR2 LQKENI come from the germline V gene. CDR3 length: 15 amino acids. Trimming removed 3 bases from V and 0 bases from J, with 10 bases in between. One entry per CDR3 protein, called by TCRdb with MiXCR from the RT-PCR reads. The sample holds almost 700,000 distinct CDR3 sequences; approximately 14% are singletons and the top ten take 3.6%. Material: memory CD4+ T cells from blood. This sequence was found in a female donor in good health, serving as a healthy control. The V and J genes are TRBV18 and TRBJ2-3; D gene uncertain. The CDR3 nucleotides read TGTGCCAGCTCACCTACCTCACAAAGCACAGATACGCAGTATTTT. This sequence encodes CASSPTSQSTDTQYF.